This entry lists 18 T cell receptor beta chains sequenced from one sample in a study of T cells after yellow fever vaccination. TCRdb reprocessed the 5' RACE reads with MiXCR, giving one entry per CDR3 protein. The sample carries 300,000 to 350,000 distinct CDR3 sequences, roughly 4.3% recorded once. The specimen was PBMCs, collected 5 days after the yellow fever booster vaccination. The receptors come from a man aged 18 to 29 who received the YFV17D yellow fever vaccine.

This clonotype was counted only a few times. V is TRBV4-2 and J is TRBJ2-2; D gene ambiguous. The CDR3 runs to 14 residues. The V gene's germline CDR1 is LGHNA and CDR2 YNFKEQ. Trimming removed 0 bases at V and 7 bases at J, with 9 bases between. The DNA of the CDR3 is TGTGCCAGCAGCCAAGAGGGTGATTACGGGGAGCTGTTTTTT. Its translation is CASSQEGDYGELFF.

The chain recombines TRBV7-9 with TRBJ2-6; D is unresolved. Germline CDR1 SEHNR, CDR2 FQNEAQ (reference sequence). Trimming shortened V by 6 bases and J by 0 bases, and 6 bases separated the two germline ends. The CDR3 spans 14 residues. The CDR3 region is CASRRDSGANVLTF. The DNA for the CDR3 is TGTGCCAGCAGAAGGGACTCTGGGGCCAACGTCCTGACTTTC.

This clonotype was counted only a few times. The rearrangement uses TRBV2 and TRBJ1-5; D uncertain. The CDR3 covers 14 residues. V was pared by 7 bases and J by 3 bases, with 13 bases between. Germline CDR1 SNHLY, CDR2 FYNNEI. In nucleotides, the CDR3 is TGTGCCAGCACCAACGGAGGAGTCAATCAGCCCCAGCATTTT. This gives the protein CASTNGGVNQPQHF.

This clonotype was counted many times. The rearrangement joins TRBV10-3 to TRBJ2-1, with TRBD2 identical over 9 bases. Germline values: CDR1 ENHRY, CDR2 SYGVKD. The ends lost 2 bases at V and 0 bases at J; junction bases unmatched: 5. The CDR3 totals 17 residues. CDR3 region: CAISEASGVISYNEQFF. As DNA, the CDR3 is TGTGCCATCAGTGAGGCTAGCGGGGTCATCTCCTACAATGAGCAGTTCTTC.

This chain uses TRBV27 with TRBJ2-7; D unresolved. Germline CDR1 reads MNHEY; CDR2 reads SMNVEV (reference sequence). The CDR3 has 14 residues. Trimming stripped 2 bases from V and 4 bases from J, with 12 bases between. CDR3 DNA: TGTGCCAGCAGTTTAGGTGCGGCCAGGTACGAGCAGTACTTC. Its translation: CASSLGAARYEQYF.

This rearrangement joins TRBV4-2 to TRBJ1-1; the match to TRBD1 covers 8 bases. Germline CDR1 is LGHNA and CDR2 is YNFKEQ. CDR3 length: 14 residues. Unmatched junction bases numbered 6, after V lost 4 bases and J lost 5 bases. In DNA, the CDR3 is TGTGCCAGCAGCCCCGCGGACAGGGATACTGAAGCTTTCTTT. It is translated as CASSPADRDTEAFF.

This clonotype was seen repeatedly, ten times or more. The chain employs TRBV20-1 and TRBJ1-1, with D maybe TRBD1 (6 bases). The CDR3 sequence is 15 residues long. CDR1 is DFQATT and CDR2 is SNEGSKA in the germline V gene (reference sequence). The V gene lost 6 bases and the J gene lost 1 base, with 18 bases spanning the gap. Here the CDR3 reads CSAQVPGHRNTEAFF. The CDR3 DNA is TGCAGTGCCCAAGTACCGGGACACAGGAACACTGAAGCTTTCTTT.

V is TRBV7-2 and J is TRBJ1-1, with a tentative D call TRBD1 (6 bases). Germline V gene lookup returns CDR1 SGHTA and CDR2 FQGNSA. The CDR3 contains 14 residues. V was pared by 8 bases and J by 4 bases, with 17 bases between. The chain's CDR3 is CASRRDRSSTEAFF. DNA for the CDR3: TGTGCCAGCCGAAGAGACAGGTCTAGCACTGAAGCTTTCTTT.

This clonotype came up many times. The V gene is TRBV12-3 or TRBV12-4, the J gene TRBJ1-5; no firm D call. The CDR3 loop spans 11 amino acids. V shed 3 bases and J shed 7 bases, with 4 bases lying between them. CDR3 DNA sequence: TGTGCCAGCAGTTTTGGGCAGCCCCAGCATTTT. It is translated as CASSFGQPQHF.

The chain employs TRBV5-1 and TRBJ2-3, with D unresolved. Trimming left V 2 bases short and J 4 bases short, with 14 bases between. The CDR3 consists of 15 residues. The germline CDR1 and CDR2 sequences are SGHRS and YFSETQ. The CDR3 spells CASSFLGRPPDTQYF. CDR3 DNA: TGCGCCAGCAGCTTTCTTGGAAGGCCTCCAGATACGCAGTATTTT.

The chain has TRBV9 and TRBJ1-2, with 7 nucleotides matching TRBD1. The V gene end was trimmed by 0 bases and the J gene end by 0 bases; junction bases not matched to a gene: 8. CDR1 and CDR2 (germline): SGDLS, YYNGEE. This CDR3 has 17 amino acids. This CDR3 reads CASSVVVRGGANYGYTF. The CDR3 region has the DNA TGTGCCAGCAGCGTAGTGGTCAGGGGGGGTGCTAACTATGGCTACACCTTC.

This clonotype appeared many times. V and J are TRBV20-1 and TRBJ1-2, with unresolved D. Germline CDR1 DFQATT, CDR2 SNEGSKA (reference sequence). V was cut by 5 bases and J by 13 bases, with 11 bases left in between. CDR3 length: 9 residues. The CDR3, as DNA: TGCAGTGCTTCATCCGTCCGCACCTTC. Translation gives CSASSVRTF.

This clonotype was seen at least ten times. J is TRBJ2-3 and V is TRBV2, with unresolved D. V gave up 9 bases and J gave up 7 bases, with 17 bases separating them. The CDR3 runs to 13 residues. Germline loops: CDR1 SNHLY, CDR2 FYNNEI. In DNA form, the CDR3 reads TGTGCCAGTCAAACAAGGGCCCAAAATACGCAGTATTTT. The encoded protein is CASQTRAQNTQYF.

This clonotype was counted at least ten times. In nucleotides, the CDR3 is TGTGCCAGCAGTTGGGACAGGATCGACGGCTACACCTTC. Translating gives CASSWDRIDGYTF. The chain joins TRBV6-5 to TRBJ1-2, with 8 nucleotides matching TRBD1. The CDR3 has 13 amino acids. J was trimmed by 8 bases and V by 4 bases; bases with no gene match: 6. Looked up from germline, CDR1 is MNHEY and CDR2 is SVGAGI.

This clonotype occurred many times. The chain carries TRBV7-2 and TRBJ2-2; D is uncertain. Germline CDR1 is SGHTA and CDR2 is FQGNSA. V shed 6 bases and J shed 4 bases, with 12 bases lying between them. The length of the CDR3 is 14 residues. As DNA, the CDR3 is TGTGCCAGCAGTCCGGTTGGTGTCACCGGGGAGCTGTTTTTT. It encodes CASSPVGVTGELFF. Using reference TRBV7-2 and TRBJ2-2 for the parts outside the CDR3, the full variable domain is GAGVSQSPSNKVTEKGKDVELRCDPISGHTALYWYRQSLGQGLEFLIYFQGNSAPDKSGLPSDRFSAERTGGSVSTLTIQRTQQEDSAVYLCASSPVGVTGELFFGEGSRLTVL.

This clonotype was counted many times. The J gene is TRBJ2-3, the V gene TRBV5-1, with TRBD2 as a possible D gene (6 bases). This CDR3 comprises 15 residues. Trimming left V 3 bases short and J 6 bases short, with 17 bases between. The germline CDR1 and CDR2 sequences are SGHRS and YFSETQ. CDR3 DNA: TGCGCCAGCAGCTCCTACGGGGTAGCGGTGGATACGCAGTATTTT. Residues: CASSSYGVAVDTQYF.

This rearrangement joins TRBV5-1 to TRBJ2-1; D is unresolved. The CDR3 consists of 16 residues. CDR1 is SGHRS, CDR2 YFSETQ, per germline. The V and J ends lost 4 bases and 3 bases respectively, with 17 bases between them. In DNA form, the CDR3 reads TGCGCCAGCAGCCTTGGCGGTTCGGCAGGCTACAATGAGCAGTTCTTC. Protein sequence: CASSLGGSAGYNEQFF.

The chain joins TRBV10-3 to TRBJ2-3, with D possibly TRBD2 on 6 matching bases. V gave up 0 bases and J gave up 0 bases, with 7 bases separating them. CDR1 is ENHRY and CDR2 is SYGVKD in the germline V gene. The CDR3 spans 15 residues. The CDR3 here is CAISESEGSTDTQYF. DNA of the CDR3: TGTGCCATCAGTGAGTCGGAGGGAAGCACAGATACGCAGTATTTT.